The clone carrying this T cell receptor (beta chain) was counted a single time. Germline lookup yields CDR1 SQVTM and CDR2 ANQGSEA. With 6 bases clipped from V and 5 bases from J, the junction kept 3 bases outside the gene matches. CDR3 size: 12 residues. These data originate in a study of control samples from healthy donors and cancer patients. Measured with immunoSEQ multiplex PCR; TCRdb has only the in-frame clones, and not every one. Among 100,000 or so clones listed, 75% to 90% were seen once. The source of this sequence is a man under 40 in good health. What was sequenced was blood. This chain uses TRBV29-1 with TRBJ1-2; 10 nucleotides match TRBD1. The CDR3: CSVGDRGYGYTF. The CDR3 DNA sequence: TGCAGCGTCGGGGACAGGGGATATGGCTACACCTTC.